This T cell receptor (beta chain) was obtained from a study of blood T cells in healthy people across ages. This clonotype was seen repeatedly, ten times or more. With 7 bases removed from V and 7 bases from J, the gap between germline ends came to 13 bases. Germline values: CDR1 MNHEY, CDR2 SVGAGI. The CDR3 covers 12 residues. Together with a sample-barcoded 5' primer, a J-beta primer mix was included in a second PCR lasting roughly 6 to 12 cycles. TCRdb recomputed calls from the 5' RACE reads with MiXCR, one row per CDR3 protein. The table records around 900,000 distinct CDR3 sequences, less than 35% of them present only once.

The chain carries TRBV6-5 and TRBJ1-2; D is perhaps TRBD1 (6 bases). The TCR sequence derives from a woman aged 80 or older in good health. Sample: blood. The DNA of the CDR3 is TGTGCCAGCACACTAGGGGGGTTTGGCTACACCTTC. Its translation is CASTLGGFGYTF.